This T cell receptor beta chain was observed in a study of T cells in Graves' hyperthyroidism and ophthalmopathy (dated by TCRdb to between 2018 and 2020). With regard to the full study: Peripheral blood was collected at initial diagnosis, before any treatment. A discovery cohort of approximately 97 patients, about 43 with Graves' ophthalmopathy and under 60 with stable Graves' hyperthyroidism, was used to find distinguishing TCR V-J signatures. Whether ophthalmopathy could be predicted prospectively was tested in an independent validation cohort made up of some 20 hyperthyroidism patients plus 17 patients who later progressed to ophthalmopathy. The approximately 100 discovery patients were randomly split 7:3 into training and test sets. In six Graves' hyperthyroidism patients, the study also compared T-cell repertoires from thyroid tissue with T-cell repertoires from blood. After blood sampling, hyperthyroidism patients were treated with methimazole at a starting dose of 30 mg daily, and ophthalmopathy patients were treated with high-dose intravenous methylprednisolone. The paper reports TCR Vbeta CDR3 sequencing of over 130 peripheral blood samples: under 45 ophthalmopathy, 70 to 85 hyperthyroidism and around 17 progressor patients.

This clonotype was observed a few times. Its antigen remains undetermined. No base quality values were provided; no much bigger clone lies one nucleotide off. The TCR beta CDR3 regions were amplified from the RNA transcripts. For the first round of RT-PCR on the TCR CDR3, the HTBI primer set was used together with the Qiagen OneStep RT-PCR kit. A second multiplex PCR round built the libraries, followed by size selection and purification. The libraries were sequenced on an Illumina HiSeq2000 using paired-end 100 bp reads. The authors processed their data as follows. SOAPnuke was used to process the raw data, with reads discarded if the reads contained adapters or uncalled bases, had a mean Phred below 15, or lacked an exact constant-primer or identifier match. COPE v1.2.5 was used to merge high-quality paired reads, and clonotypes were defined as unique nucleotide sequences. MiTCR v1.1 was used to align clonotypes to the IMGT TRBV, TRBD and TRBJ reference segments. The analysis was restricted to V-J combinations with a frequency above 0.0001, which together covered over 99% of the repertoires. The TCS score was defined as the ratio of F50 (clonal expansion) to E x V (chaos), calculated using BLOSUM62-based TCRdist between CDR3 peptides within each V-J. Welch's t-statistics and random forest reduced roughly 540 V-J features to fewer than 15, which were used in a naive Bayes classifier (R e1071). In-frame beta chains were kept once TCRdb had trimmed the public reads at Q25 with fastp and called clones with MiXCR. Under each unique CDR3 protein, matching rows form one entry showing the most common genes and DNA. TCRdb's processing, not the authors' own work, is the source of the V and J calls. The sample table shows about 410,000 distinct CDR3 sequences, and under 15% are seen once. The ten top clones hold 13% of the sample.

Moderately to severely active disease, a Clinical Activity Score of at least 3, a NOSPECS grade of at least 4, and a duration under 3 months were present in ophthalmopathy patients. Patients with uncontrolled infections, other autoimmune diseases, pregnancy or lactation were excluded. Diagnoses were based on clinical symptoms, serum thyroxine and TRAb, thyroid ultrasound and orbital computed tomography. PBMCs were isolated from roughly 10 ml of fresh peripheral blood by Ficoll-Paque density gradient centrifugation. Total RNA was extracted with Trizol reagent, and quality was checked on an Agilent 2100 Bioanalyzer. Findings and caveats that apply to the study as a whole: Sample size was not statistically predetermined, and blinding of investigators to group allocation was not performed. Blood samples also contained most of the expanded thyroid clonotypes (frequency above 0.001), which suggests that blood repertoires may reflect thyroid immune responses. In validation, progression to ophthalmopathy was predicted by the model with approximately 67% sensitivity and 72.22% specificity, a median of about 6 months before onset. A 13 V-J signature model separated ophthalmopathy from stable hyperthyroidism, with around 91% sensitivity and about 81% specificity in cross-validation and 80%/75% in testing.

Reading from cysteine to phenylalanine, the CDR3 counts 11 amino acids. Left in the record is the CDR3 DNA by itself, 33 bases read in frame from the first base. According to the germline V gene, CDR1 reads SQVTM and CDR2 reads ANQGSEA. V is clipped by 6 bases and J by 5 bases, and the sequence between their germline boundaries is 11 bases long. Sequenced input: blood. The chain was built from TRBV29-1 and TRBJ2-7, with an unclear D gene assignment. This clonotype was sampled from a man younger than 35 with Graves' ophthalmopathy. The CDR3 sequence is CSVSRQDEQYF. The nucleotides read TGCAGCGTCTCCAGGCAGGACGAGCAGTACTTC.